Listed below are T cell receptor beta chains from one sample, sequenced in a study of T-cell reconstitution after alpha-beta-depleted transplantation in children. TCRdb used MiXCR to reprocess the PCR reads, holding one entry per CDR3 protein. In the table there are about 200,000 distinct CDR3 sequences, 8.4% of which are singletons. Source: PBMCs, mostly from graft donor cells, taken 360 days after TCRalphabeta/CD19-depleted stem cell transplant. These receptor sequences come from a male patient between 2 and 9 years old who had a stem cell transplant for acute myeloid leukemia, so the T cells may come from the graft donor. Each CDR3 is given with its conserved first and last residue. A D gene is named only where the DNA matches it firmly. Rows give clone size only sometimes, using once, few, many, or a class for an expanded clone.

v_call,clone_size,j_call,d_call,cdr3_nt,cdr3_aa
TRBV3-1,few,TRBJ2-7,TRBD2,TGTGCCAGCGGCAGAGCGGGACGGTACGAGCAGTACTTC,CASGRAGRYEQYF
TRBV7-6,.,TRBJ2-1,.,TGTGCCAGCAGCTCAACCGACACAGGGCTCTCCTACAATGAGCAGTTCTTC,CASSSTDTGLSYNEQFF
TRBV25-1,many,TRBJ2-2,TRBD1,TGTGCCAGCAGTGAAGAGGGGAGAGGGGGCTTAACCGGGGAGCTGTTTTTT,CASSEEGRGGLTGELFF
TRBV10-2,few,TRBJ1-1,.,TGCGCCAGCTATGGACAGCTGAACACTGAAGCTTTCTTT,CASYGQLNTEAFF
TRBV12-3/TRBV12-4,.,TRBJ2-1,.,TGTGCCAGCAGTTTAGCCACAGCCTACAATGAGCAGTTCTTC,CASSLATAYNEQFF
TRBV7-8,few,TRBJ1-5,TRBD1,TGTGCCAGCAGCCGATTTGACAGGGGGAGCAATCAGCCCCAGCATTTT,CASSRFDRGSNQPQHF
TRBV5-1,many,TRBJ2-3,.,TGTGCCAGCAGTTGGGGCAGCACAGATACGCAGTATTTT,CASSWGSTDTQYF
TRBV12-3/TRBV12-4,many,TRBJ2-3,.,TGTGCCAGCAGGCCCAGCACAGATACGCAGTATTTT,CASRPSTDTQYF
TRBV20-1,.,TRBJ2-3,TRBD2,TGCAGTGCCAGCGGGGCTAGCCCAGATACGCAGTATTTT,CSASGASPDTQYF
TRBV20-1,.,TRBJ1-5,.,TGCAGTGCTAAGAGGACATCGGTTGGTCAGCCCCAGCATTTT,CSAKRTSVGQPQHF
TRBV6-2/TRBV6-3,few,TRBJ1-1,.,TGTGCCAGCAGTTTACTCTCTTGGGGCTTGGGCACTGAAGCTTTCTTT,CASSLLSWGLGTEAFF
TRBV5-1,many,TRBJ2-1,TRBD2,TGCGCCAGCATGGGAGCGGGGGGGCTCCTCAGCTCCTACAATGAGCAGTTCTTC,CASMGAGGLLSSYNEQFF
TRBV7-9,few,TRBJ2-7,.,TGTGCCAGCCGCGATCTGGACACCTACGAGCAGTACTTC,CASRDLDTYEQYF
TRBV5-1,few,TRBJ2-5,.,TGCGCCAGCAGCCCCATGACGGGACAAGAGACCCAGTACTTC,CASSPMTGQETQYF
TRBV3-1,few,TRBJ2-1,TRBD2,TGTGCCAGCAGCCAAGATCTCAGCGGGGCCTCCTACAATGAGCAGTTCTTC,CASSQDLSGASYNEQFF
TRBV5-1,many,TRBJ2-1,.,TGCGCCAGCAGCCGTGGGACGGCAGACAATGAGCAGTTCTTC,CASSRGTADNEQFF
TRBV20-1,many,TRBJ2-2,.,TGCAGTGCTAGGGGTGCCGGGGAGCTGTTTTTT,CSARGAGELFF
TRBV20-1,.,TRBJ2-7,TRBD2,TGCAGCGGGGACTACGACTACGAGCAGTACTTC,CSGDYDYEQYF
TRBV12-5,.,TRBJ2-7,.,TGTGCTAGTGGCGACCTCCGGGAGCAGTACTTC,CASGDLREQYF
TRBV20-1,few,TRBJ1-4,.,TGCAGTGCTAGGGCCCTGGGGTGGGGCCGGAATGAAAAACTGTTTTTT,CSARALGWGRNEKLFF
TRBV5-1,.,TRBJ2-7,.,TGCGCCAGCAGCCCTTGGGGGCCCTACGAGCAGTACTTC,CASSPWGPYEQYF
TRBV6-5,.,TRBJ2-1,.,TGTGCCAGCAGTTCCGACTTAAGCTCCTACAATGAGCAGTTCTTC,CASSSDLSSYNEQFF
TRBV12-3/TRBV12-4,.,TRBJ2-3,.,TGTGCCAGCAGCCTCACCACGGCTGCAGATACGCAGTATTTT,CASSLTTAADTQYF
TRBV13,many,TRBJ2-3,.,TGTGCCAGCAGCCTTTGGGAATACAGCACAGATACGCAGTATTTT,CASSLWEYSTDTQYF
TRBV12-3/TRBV12-4,many,TRBJ1-1,.,TGTGCCAGCAGTTTGCTAGGGAAACCTGAAGCTTTCTTT,CASSLLGKPEAFF
TRBV29-1,many,TRBJ2-1,.,TGCAGCGTTGAAGAGCGGGGCTCCTACAATGAGCAGTTCTTC,CSVEERGSYNEQFF
TRBV5-1,many,TRBJ2-1,.,TGCGCCAGCAGCTTGGGACAGAATATTTTCTACAATGAGCAGTTCTTC,CASSLGQNIFYNEQFF
TRBV12-3/TRBV12-4,few,TRBJ1-1,.,TGTGCCAGCAGTTTCGGGACCGGGACCGTCATTATGAACACTGAAGCTTTCTTT,CASSFGTGTVIMNTEAFF
TRBV5-1,many,TRBJ1-1,TRBD1,TGCGCCAGCAGCTTTGGACAGGGAATGATGGCTGAAGCTTTCTTT,CASSFGQGMMAEAFF
TRBV5-1,many,TRBJ2-5,TRBD2,TGCGCCAGCAGCTTTCGAGCGGGAGCCCAAGAGACCCAGTACTTC,CASSFRAGAQETQYF
TRBV5-1,.,TRBJ2-3,.,TGCGCCAGCAGCTTGGCGAAGGATACTAGCACAGATACGCAGTATTTT,CASSLAKDTSTDTQYF
TRBV7-3,many,TRBJ1-1,.,TGTGCCAGCAGCCCAACTCGAGAGGTGAACACTGAAGCTTTCTTT,CASSPTREVNTEAFF
TRBV5-1,.,TRBJ2-3,.,TGCGCCAGCAGCGGAATGACTAGACTCGGGACAGATACGCAGTATTTT,CASSGMTRLGTDTQYF
TRBV5-1,many,TRBJ1-5,.,TGCGCCAGCAGCTTGGGGGTGAATCAGCCCCAGCATTTT,CASSLGVNQPQHF
TRBV12-3/TRBV12-4,many,TRBJ2-1,TRBD1,TGTGCCAGCAGTTTAAGTTGGCAGGGGGCCTTC,CASSLSWQGAF
TRBV5-1,few,TRBJ1-3,TRBD1,TGCGCCAGCAGCTTGGAGGGACAGGGAGGGTCTGGAAACACCATATATTTT,CASSLEGQGGSGNTIYF
TRBV5-1,many,TRBJ2-7,TRBD2,TGCGCCAGCAGCTCCGGGACTAGCGGGAGAGGGCAGTACTTC,CASSSGTSGRGQYF
TRBV28,medium-sized,TRBJ2-1,TRBD2,TGTGCCAGCAGTTTAAAACTAGCGGGAGGGGGAAGGTTCTTC,CASSLKLAGGGRFF
TRBV6-5,.,TRBJ2-5,TRBD2,TGTGCCAGCAGTTACTCCCCGGGACTAGCGGGAGAAGAGACCCAGTACTTC,CASSYSPGLAGEETQYF
TRBV21-1,many,TRBJ1-1,.,TGTGCCAGCAGCGACGCGACTGAAGCTTTCTTT,CASSDATEAFF
TRBV9,few,TRBJ2-2,TRBD2,TGTGCCAGCAGCGTAACCGGGACTAGGACGAACACCGGGGAGCTGTTTTTT,CASSVTGTRTNTGELFF
TRBV12-3/TRBV12-4,.,TRBJ2-4,.,TGTGCCAGCACCGGGTCCCTCCTTAAGGCCAAAAACATTCAGTACTTC,CASTGSLLKAKNIQYF
TRBV12-5,.,TRBJ1-1,.,TGTGCTAGTGGTTTATTCCTCGGACAAAGGAACACTGAAGCTTTCTTT,CASGLFLGQRNTEAFF
TRBV20-1,few,TRBJ2-3,.,TGCAGTGCAAGGATTGGCGGGGAGAACACAGATACGCAGTATTTT,CSARIGGENTDTQYF
TRBV29-1,.,TRBJ2-3,.,TGCAGCGTTGCTCCAGGCACAGATACGCAGTATTTT,CSVAPGTDTQYF
TRBV5-1,few,TRBJ1-1,.,TGCGCCAGCAGCTTGGTGCGGGGATCTAACACTGAAGCTTTCTTT,CASSLVRGSNTEAFF
TRBV2,many,TRBJ2-7,.,TGTGCCAGCAGTGAATGGCCGGAAGGGGGGTACGAGCAGTACTTC,CASSEWPEGGYEQYF
TRBV20-1,.,TRBJ2-1,TRBD2,TGCAGTGCTAGGAGACTAGCGGGGGACAATGAGCAGTTCTTC,CSARRLAGDNEQFF